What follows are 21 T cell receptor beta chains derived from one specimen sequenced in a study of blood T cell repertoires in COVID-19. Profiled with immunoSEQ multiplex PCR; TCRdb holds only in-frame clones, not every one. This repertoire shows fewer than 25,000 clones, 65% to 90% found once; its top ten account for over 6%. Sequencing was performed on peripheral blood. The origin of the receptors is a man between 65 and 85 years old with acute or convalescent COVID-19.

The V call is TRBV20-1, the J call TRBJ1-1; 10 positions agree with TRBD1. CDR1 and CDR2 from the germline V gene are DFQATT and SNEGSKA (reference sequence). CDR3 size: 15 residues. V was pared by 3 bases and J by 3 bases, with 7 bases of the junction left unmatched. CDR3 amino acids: CSASDRGRGDTEAFF. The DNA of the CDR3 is TGCAGTGCTAGTGACAGGGGGCGCGGAGACACTGAAGCTTTCTTT.

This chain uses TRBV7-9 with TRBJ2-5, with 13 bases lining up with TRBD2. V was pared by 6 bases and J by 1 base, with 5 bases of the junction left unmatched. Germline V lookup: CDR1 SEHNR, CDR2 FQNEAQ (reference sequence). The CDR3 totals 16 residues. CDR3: CASRGLAGESQETQYF. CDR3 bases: TGTGCCAGCAGAGGACTAGCGGGGGAGTCCCAAGAGACCCAGTACTTC.

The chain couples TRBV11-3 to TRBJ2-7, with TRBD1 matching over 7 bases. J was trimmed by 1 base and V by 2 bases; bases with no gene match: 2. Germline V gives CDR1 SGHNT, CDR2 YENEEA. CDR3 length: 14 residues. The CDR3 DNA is TGTGCCAGCAGCTTAAGACAGGGTTCCTACGAGCAGTACTTC. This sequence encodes CASSLRQGSYEQYF. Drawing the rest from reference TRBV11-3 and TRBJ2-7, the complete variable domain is EAGVVQSPRYKIIEKKQPVAFWCNPISGHNTLYWYLQNLGQGPELLIRYENEEAVDDSQLPKDRFSAERLKGVDSTLKIQPAELGDSAVYLCASSLRQGSYEQYFGPGTRLTVT.

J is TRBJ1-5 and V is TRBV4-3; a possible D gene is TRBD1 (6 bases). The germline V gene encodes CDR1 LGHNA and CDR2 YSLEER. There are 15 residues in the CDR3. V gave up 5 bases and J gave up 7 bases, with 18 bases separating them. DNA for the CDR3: TGCGCCAGCAGCTTATCCACAGGGATCGGACAGCCCCAGCATTTT. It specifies CASSLSTGIGQPQHF.

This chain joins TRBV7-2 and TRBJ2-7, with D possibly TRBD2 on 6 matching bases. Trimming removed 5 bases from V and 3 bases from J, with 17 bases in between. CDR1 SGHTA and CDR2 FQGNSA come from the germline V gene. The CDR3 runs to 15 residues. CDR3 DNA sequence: TGTGCCAGCAGCCCCAGCAGTTCTAGCGACTACGAGCAGTACTTC. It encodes CASSPSSSSDYEQYF.

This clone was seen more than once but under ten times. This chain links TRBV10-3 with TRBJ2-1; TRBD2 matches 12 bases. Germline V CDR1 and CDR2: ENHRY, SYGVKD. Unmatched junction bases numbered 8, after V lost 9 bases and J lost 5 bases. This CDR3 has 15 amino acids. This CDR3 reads CAIQASGGENNEQFF. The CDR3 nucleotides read TGTGCCATTCAAGCTAGCGGGGGGGAGAACAATGAGCAGTTCTTC.

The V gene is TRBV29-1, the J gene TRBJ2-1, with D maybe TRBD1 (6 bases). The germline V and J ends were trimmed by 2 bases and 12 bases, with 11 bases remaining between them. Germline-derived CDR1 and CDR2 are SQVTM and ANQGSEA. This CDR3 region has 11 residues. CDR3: CSVEMGAGQFF. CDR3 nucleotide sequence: TGCAGCGTTGAAATGGGGGCAGGGCAGTTCTTC.

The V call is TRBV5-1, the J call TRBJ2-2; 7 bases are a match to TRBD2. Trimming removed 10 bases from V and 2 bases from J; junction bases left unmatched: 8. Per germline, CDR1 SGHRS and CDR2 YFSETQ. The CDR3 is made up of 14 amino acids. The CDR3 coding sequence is TGCGCCGCCCGGGAGGTACTTAACACCGGGGAGCTGTTTTTT. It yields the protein CAAREVLNTGELFF.

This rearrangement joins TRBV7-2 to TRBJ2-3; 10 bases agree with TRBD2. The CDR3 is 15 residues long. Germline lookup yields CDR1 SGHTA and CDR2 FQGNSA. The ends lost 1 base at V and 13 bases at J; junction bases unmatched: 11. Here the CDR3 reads CASSLGLAGVPAEYF. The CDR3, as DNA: TGTGCCAGCAGCTTAGGGCTAGCGGGAGTACCCGCTGAGTATTTT.

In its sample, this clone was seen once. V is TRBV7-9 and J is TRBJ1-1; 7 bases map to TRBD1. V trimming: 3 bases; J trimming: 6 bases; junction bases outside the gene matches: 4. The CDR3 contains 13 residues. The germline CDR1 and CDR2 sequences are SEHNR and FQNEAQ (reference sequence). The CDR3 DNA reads TGTGCCAGCAGCTTCACAGGGGAGGCTGAAGCTTTCTTT. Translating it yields CASSFTGEAEAFF.

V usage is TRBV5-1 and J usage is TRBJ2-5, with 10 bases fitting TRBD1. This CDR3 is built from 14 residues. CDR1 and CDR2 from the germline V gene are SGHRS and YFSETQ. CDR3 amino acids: CAAGQGTYGETQYF. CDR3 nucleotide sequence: TGCGCAGCGGGACAGGGGACCTATGGGGAGACCCAGTACTTC.

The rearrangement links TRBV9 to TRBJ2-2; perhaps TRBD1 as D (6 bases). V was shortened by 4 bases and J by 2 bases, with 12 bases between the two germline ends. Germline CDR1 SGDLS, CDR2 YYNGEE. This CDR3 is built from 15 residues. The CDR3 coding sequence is TGTGCCAGCAGCCTCAGGGGATCAAACACCGGGGAGCTGTTTTTT. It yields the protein CASSLRGSNTGELFF.

DNA of the CDR3: TGTGCCAGTAGTATCCGCGGGCTAGCGGGAGGGAATGGTGATACCGGGGAGCTGTTTTTT. Protein product: CASSIRGLAGGNGDTGELFF. The J gene is TRBJ2-2, the V gene TRBV19; 12 bases map to TRBD2. The J segment lost 5 bases and the V segment lost 3 bases, leaving 16 bases of the junction unmatched. Germline lookup yields CDR1 LNHDA and CDR2 SQIVND (reference sequence). This CDR3 has 20 residues.

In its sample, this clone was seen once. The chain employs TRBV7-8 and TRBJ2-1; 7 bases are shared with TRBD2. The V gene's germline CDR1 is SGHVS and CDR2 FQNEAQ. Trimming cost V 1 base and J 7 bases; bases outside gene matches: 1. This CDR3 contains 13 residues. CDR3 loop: CASSLGGGNEQFF. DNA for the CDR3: TGTGCCAGCAGCTTAGGGGGGGGAAATGAGCAGTTCTTC.

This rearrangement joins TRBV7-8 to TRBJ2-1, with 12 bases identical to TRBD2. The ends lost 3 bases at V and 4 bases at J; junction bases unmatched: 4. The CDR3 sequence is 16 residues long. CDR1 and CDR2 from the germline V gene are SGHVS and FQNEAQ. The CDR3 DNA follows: TGTGCCAGCAGCTTGAGACTAGCGGGAGAGTACAATGAGCAGTTCTTC. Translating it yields CASSLRLAGEYNEQFF.

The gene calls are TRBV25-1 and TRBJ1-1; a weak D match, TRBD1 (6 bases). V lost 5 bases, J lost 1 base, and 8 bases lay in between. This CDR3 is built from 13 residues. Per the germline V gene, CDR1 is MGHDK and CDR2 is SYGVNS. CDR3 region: CASSWTENTEAFF. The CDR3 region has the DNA TGTGCCAGCAGTTGGACAGAGAACACTGAAGCTTTCTTT. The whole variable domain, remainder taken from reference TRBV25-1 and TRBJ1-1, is EADIYQTPRYLVIGTGKKITLECSQTMGHDKMYWYQQDPGMELHLIHYSYGVNSTEKGDLSSESTVSRIRTEHFPLTLESARPSHTSQYLCASSWTENTEAFFGQGTRLTVV.

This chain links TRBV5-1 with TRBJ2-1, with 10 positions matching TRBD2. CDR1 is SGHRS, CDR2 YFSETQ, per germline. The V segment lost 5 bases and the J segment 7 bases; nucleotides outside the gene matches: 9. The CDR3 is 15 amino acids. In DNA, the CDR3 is TGCGCCAGCAGATCCGGGACTAGCGTAGGGAATGAGCAGTTCTTC. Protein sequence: CASRSGTSVGNEQFF.

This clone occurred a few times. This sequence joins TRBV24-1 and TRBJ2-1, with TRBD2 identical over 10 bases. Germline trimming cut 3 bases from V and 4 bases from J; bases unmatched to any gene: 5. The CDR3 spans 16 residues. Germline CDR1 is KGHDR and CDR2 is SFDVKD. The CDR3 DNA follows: TGTGCCACCAGTGATGCTAGCGGGAGTACGTACAATGAGCAGTTCTTC. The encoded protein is CATSDASGSTYNEQFF.

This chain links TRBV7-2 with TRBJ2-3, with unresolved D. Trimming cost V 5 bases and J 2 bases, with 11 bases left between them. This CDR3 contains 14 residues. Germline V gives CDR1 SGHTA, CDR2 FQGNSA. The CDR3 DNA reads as TGTGCCAGCAGCCGCGTATCAAACACAGATACGCAGTATTTT. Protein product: CASSRVSNTDTQYF.

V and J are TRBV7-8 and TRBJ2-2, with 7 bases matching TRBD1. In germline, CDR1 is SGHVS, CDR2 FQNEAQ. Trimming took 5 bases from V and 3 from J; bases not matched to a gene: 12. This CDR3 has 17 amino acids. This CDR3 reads CASSPNRNRGDTGELFF. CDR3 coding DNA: TGTGCCAGCAGCCCAAACCGTAACAGGGGCGACACCGGGGAGCTGTTTTTT. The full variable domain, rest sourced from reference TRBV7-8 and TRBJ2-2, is GAGVSQSPRYKVAKRGQDVALRCDPISGHVSLFWYQQALGQGPEFLTYFQNEAQLDKSGLPSDRFFAERPEGSVSTLKIQRTQQEDSAVYLCASSPNRNRGDTGELFFGEGSRLTVL.

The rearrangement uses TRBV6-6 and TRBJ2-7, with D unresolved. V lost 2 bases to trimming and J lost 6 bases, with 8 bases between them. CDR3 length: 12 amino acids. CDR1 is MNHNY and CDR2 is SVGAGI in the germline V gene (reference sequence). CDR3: CASSYEVSEQYF. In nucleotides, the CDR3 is TGTGCCAGCAGTTACGAGGTTTCCGAGCAGTACTTC.